This T cell receptor beta chain is drawn from a study of cytomegalovirus exposure and HLA in healthy donors. Remarks on this clone: Its antigen is not identified.

Notes on the study in general: A later analysis found common viral pathogens apparently linked to several of the most significant clusters. In a later analysis, TCR beta V- and J-gene trimming was associated with a missense DCLRE1C variant. Most CMV-associated TCR beta chains were later found to appear HLA-restricted. The availability of immune exposure information extended only to CMV serostatus.

Germline V gene sequence: CDR1 SEHNR, CDR2 FQNEAQ (reference sequence). V lost 3 bases to trimming and J lost 0 bases; unmatched junction nucleotides: 8. This CDR3 is built from 18 residues. The PCR made use of 60 Vbeta and 13 Jbeta primers. Here immunoSEQ multiplex PCR was the method, and the copy in TCRdb shows in-frame clones only, minus some. This table has some 170,000 clones, approximately 78% appearing once. The receptor comes from a girl aged 2 to 9 in good health and CMV-seropositive. J is TRBJ2-5 and V is TRBV7-9, with TRBD2 matching 12 bases. The sample taken for sequencing was PBMCs. The CDR3, as DNA: TGTGCCAGCAGCTTCCCCTCCGGGACTAGCGGGTACCAAGAGACCCAGTACTTC. Its protein is CASSFPSGTSGYQETQYF.